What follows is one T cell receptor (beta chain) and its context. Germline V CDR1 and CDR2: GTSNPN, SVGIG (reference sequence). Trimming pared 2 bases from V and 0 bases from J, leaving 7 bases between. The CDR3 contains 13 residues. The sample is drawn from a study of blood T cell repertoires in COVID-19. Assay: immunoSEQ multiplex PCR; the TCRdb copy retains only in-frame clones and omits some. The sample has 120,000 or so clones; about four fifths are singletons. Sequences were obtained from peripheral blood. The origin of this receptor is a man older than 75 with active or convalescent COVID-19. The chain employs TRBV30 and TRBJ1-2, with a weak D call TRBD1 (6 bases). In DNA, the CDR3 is TGTGCCTGGAGTCGGACAGCTAACTATGGCTACACCTTC. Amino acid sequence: CAWSRTANYGYTF.